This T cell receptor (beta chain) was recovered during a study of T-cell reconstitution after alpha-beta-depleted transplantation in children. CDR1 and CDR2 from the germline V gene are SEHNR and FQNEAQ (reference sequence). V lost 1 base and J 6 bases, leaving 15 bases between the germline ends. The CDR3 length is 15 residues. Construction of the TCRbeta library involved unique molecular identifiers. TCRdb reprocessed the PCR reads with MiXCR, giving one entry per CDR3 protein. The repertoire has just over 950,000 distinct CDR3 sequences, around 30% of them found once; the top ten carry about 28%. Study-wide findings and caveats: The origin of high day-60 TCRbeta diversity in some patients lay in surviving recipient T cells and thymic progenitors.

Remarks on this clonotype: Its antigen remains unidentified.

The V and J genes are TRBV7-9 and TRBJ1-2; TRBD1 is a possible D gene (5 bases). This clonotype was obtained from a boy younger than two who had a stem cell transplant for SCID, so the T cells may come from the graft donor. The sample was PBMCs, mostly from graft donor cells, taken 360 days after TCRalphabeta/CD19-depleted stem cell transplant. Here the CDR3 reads CASSLDWPGRNGYTF. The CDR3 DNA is TGTGCCAGCAGCTTAGACTGGCCGGGACGAAATGGCTACACCTTC.